Each of the 21 T cell receptor beta chains below was sequenced from the same sample in a study of T cell repertoires in cytomegalovirus infection. MiXCR was run by TCRdb on the reads, yielding one entry per CDR3 protein. The repertoire holds over 250,000 distinct CDR3 sequences, with roughly 21% as singletons. No antigen has been identified for these receptors. Sequences were derived from cultured PBMCs, sampled from culture after CMV antigen stimulation. Every receptor here comes from a human donor in good health (CMV status not recorded). Some clones in this sample may be carry-over from other donors' samples.

This clonotype was found a few times. The CDR3 region is CASRSAIAGGDYNEQFF. CDR3 bases: TGTGCCAGCAGATCCGCAATAGCGGGAGGGGACTACAATGAGCAGTTCTTC. The chain links TRBV6-2 or TRBV6-3 to TRBJ2-1, with 11 bases identical to TRBD2. Germline V gives CDR1 MNHEY, CDR2 SVGEGT. J lost 3 bases, V lost 6 bases, and 10 bases had no gene match. This CDR3 region has 17 residues.

The chain links TRBV5-8 to TRBJ2-6; D could derive from TRBD1 or TRBD2 (6 bases each). V lost 4 bases to trimming and J lost 4 bases, with 12 bases between them. Germline V gene data show CDR1 as SGHTS and CDR2 as YDEGEE. This CDR3 region has 15 residues. This CDR3 is CASSNRGLGANVLTF. As DNA, the CDR3 is TGTGCCAGCAGCAACCGGGGGCTCGGGGCCAACGTCCTGACTTTC.

The V call is TRBV6-6, the J call TRBJ2-2, with 8 bases lining up with TRBD2. Per germline, CDR1 MNHNY and CDR2 SVGAGI (reference sequence). The junction had 6 bases not matched to a gene; V was cut back by 2 bases and J by 7 bases. There are 15 residues in the CDR3. The CDR3 loop is CASSYLGLGGGELFF. The CDR3 DNA sequence: TGTGCCAGCAGTTACCTGGGACTAGGTGGCGGGGAGCTGTTTTTT.

V and J are TRBV28 and TRBJ2-7; TRBD1 might be the D (6 bases). The CDR3 has 15 residues. Trimming pared 5 bases from V and 5 bases from J, leaving 19 bases between. The germline gives CDR1 MDHEN, CDR2 SYDVKM. DNA of the CDR3: TGTGCCAGCAGTCCCCCCTTAGACAGGTCCCACGAGCAGTACTTC. Its protein product is CASSPPLDRSHEQYF.

The chain uses TRBV12-3 or TRBV12-4 and TRBJ1-5, with D hard to call. The CDR3 runs 14 residues. Between the trimmed V and J ends, which lost 4 bases and 1 base, there was a span of 8 bases. In nucleotides, the CDR3 is TGTGCCAGCAGTTCCGGGTCCAGCAATCAGCCCCAGCATTTT. Translating it yields CASSSGSSNQPQHF.

This clonotype was seen many times. The gene calls are TRBV7-8 and TRBJ1-5; D uncertain. V was cut by 1 base and J by 0 bases, with 7 bases left in between. CDR1 SGHVS and CDR2 FQNEAQ come from the germline V gene. The CDR3 spans 15 residues. The DNA of the CDR3 is TGTGCCAGCAGCTTAGACAGAGATAGCAATCAGCCCCAGCATTTT. It specifies CASSLDRDSNQPQHF.

This chain uses TRBV20-1 with TRBJ1-2; tentative D call: TRBD1 (5 bases). The germline V gene encodes CDR1 DFQATT and CDR2 SNEGSKA (reference sequence). V lost 6 bases, J lost 7 bases, and 21 bases lay in between. CDR3 length: 14 residues. The DNA for the CDR3 is TGCAGTGCCAAGAGGCCCTACGGGGACCGTGGCTACACCTTC. Its translation is CSAKRPYGDRGYTF.

The chain joins TRBV25-1 to TRBJ2-1; 7 nucleotides agree with TRBD1. CDR3 length: 16 residues. Looked up from germline, CDR1 is MGHDK and CDR2 is SYGVNS. V lost 3 bases, J lost 4 bases, and 9 bases stayed unmatched. The CDR3 DNA sequence: TGTGCCAGCAGTGATCCGGACAGGAATGGGTACAATGAGCAGTTCTTC. This encodes CASSDPDRNGYNEQFF.

This clonotype was counted at least ten times. This chain joins TRBV6-2 or TRBV6-3 and TRBJ2-1; 9 nucleotides agree with TRBD2. The CDR3 consists of 16 residues. Germline V gene lookup returns CDR1 MNHEY and CDR2 SVGEGT. The V and J ends lost 6 bases and 2 bases, in that order; junction bases with no gene match: 8. CDR3 DNA sequence: TGTGCCAGCAGAGATGCAAGCGGGAGGACCTACAATGAGCAGTTCTTC. Amino acids: CASRDASGRTYNEQFF.

The rearrangement joins TRBV5-4 to TRBJ2-5; D may be TRBD2 (5 bases). Per germline, CDR1 SGHNT and CDR2 YYREEE (reference sequence). The CDR3 is made up of 15 amino acids. Trimming left V 0 bases short and J 0 bases short, with 9 bases between. CDR3 in amino acids: CASSLGAGDQETQYF. The CDR3 DNA follows: TGTGCCAGCAGCTTGGGGGCCGGGGACCAAGAGACCCAGTACTTC.

This chain links TRBV27 with TRBJ2-1, with D perhaps TRBD2 (6 bases). The germline CDR1 and CDR2 sequences are MNHEY and SMNVEV (reference sequence). The ends were cut back, 2 bases at V and 0 bases at J, with 11 bases in the middle. The CDR3 runs 16 residues. Written as DNA, the CDR3 is TGTGCCAGCAGTTTAGGAGGGACCAGCTCCTACAATGAGCAGTTCTTC. As protein: CASSLGGTSSYNEQFF.

This clonotype was counted only a few times. This CDR3 reads CASRLTGSNSPLHF. The CDR3 DNA reads as TGTGCCAGCAGGTTAACAGGGTCTAATTCACCCCTCCACTTT. The chain uses TRBV27 and TRBJ1-6; perhaps TRBD1 as D (6 bases). V shed 6 bases and J shed 6 bases, with 12 bases lying between them. The CDR3 is 14 residues long. The germline gives CDR1 MNHEY, CDR2 SMNVEV (reference sequence).

This clonotype was seen a handful of times. The CDR3 nucleotides read TGTGCCACCAGTGCACCCCCTGGGGACATTCAGTACTTC. Translated, it gives CATSAPPGDIQYF. The chain couples TRBV24-1 to TRBJ2-4; no reliable D call. CDR1 is KGHDR and CDR2 is SFDVKD in the germline V gene. V shed 5 bases and J shed 8 bases, with 12 bases lying between them. This CDR3 is built from 13 residues.

The chain couples TRBV28 to TRBJ1-4; D not resolved. The germline V gene has CDR1 MDHEN and CDR2 SYDVKM. This CDR3 has 12 residues. V was trimmed by 5 bases and J by 6 bases, leaving 7 bases between them. Here the CDR3 reads CASSPRDEKLFF. DNA of the CDR3: TGTGCCAGCAGTCCGCGGGATGAAAAACTGTTTTTT.

About this clonotype itself: The conserved phenylalanine or tryptophan normally closing the CDR3 is absent here, so this likely arose from a read error. The chain employs TRBV7-2 and TRBJ1-2; D remains unclear. The germline V and J ends were trimmed by 4 bases and 2 bases, with 8 bases remaining between them. The CDR3 length is 13 residues. CDR1 and CDR2 (germline): SGHTA, FQGNSA. CDR3 DNA sequence: TGTGCCAGCAGCTCTCCCGGCAACTATGGCTACACCTAC. Its protein product is CASSSPGNYGYTY.

This clonotype was seen a few times. V gene TRBV7-6 combines with J gene TRBJ2-5, with no clear D. The germline CDR1 and CDR2 sequences are SGHVS and FNYEAQ. The CDR3 is 13 amino acids. V was shortened by 1 base and J by 3 bases, with 6 bases between the two germline ends. The CDR3 DNA follows: TGTGCCAGCAGCTTAGTAGTGGAAGAGACCCAGTACTTC. This codes for CASSLVVEETQYF. Full variable domain (outside the CDR3, taken from reference TRBV7-6 and TRBJ2-5): GAGVSQSPRYKVTKRGQDVALRCDPISGHVSLYWYRQALGQGPEFLTYFNYEAQQDKSGLPNDRFSAERPEGSISTLTIQRTEQRDSAMYRCASSLVVEETQYFGPGTRLLVL.

This clonotype showed up many times. The rearrangement links TRBV7-2 to TRBJ1-1; no clear D. The CDR3 extends over 14 amino acids. Germline CDR1 reads SGHTA; CDR2 reads FQGNSA. Trimming removed 5 bases at V and 1 base at J, with 11 bases between. CDR3 amino acids: CASSNYLTNTEAFF. CDR3 nucleotide sequence: TGTGCCAGCAGCAATTATCTTACGAACACTGAAGCTTTCTTT.

The table lists this clonotype with a few counts. In DNA form, the CDR3 reads TGTGCCAGCAGTTTAACGGATTCTGGGGCCAACGTCCTGACTTTC. As protein: CASSLTDSGANVLTF. The chain carries TRBV12-3 or TRBV12-4 and TRBJ2-6; D gene unclear. Between the trimmed V and J ends, which lost 2 bases and 1 base, there was a span of 6 bases. This CDR3 has 15 amino acids.

This sequence joins TRBV5-4 and TRBJ2-5; tentatively, D is TRBD1 or TRBD2 (6 bases each). The CDR3 length is 17 residues. Looked up from germline, CDR1 is SGHNT and CDR2 is YYREEE (reference sequence). V lost 0 bases and J 2 bases, leaving 17 bases between the germline ends. CDR3 loop: CASSLEGQLAKQETQYF. CDR3 coding DNA: TGTGCCAGCAGCTTGGAGGGACAACTAGCAAAACAAGAGACCCAGTACTTC.

The chain couples TRBV7-6 to TRBJ2-3; no clear D. The germline V gene has CDR1 SGHVS and CDR2 FNYEAQ. V lost 2 bases and J lost 1, with 7 bases in between. This CDR3 has 14 amino acids. The CDR3 protein is CASSLQSRTDTQYF. The CDR3 coding sequence is TGTGCCAGCAGCTTACAGAGCCGCACAGATACGCAGTATTTT.

This clonotype was observed a few times. The V gene is TRBV20-1, the J gene TRBJ2-1, with TRBD2 matching over 12 bases. V shed 6 bases and J 5 bases; nucleotides not matched to a gene: 8. The CDR3 is 15 residues long. Germline lookup yields CDR1 DFQATT and CDR2 SNEGSKA (reference sequence). For the CDR3, the DNA is TGCAGTGCCCTGCCGACTAGCGGGAGAAACAATGAGCAGTTCTTC. Protein sequence: CSALPTSGRNNEQFF.